The rows below give T cell receptor beta chains drawn from one sample of a study of shared clonotypes between healthy human individuals. Libraries were prepared by immunoSEQ multiplex PCR; TCRdb keeps only in-frame clonotypes and omits some of them. The sample holds some 2.1 million clones; 85% to 95% are singletons and the top ten take roughly 0.13%. Specimen: naive CD4+ T cells sorted from blood. These receptor sequences come from a man younger than 35 in good health. The CDR3 runs from the conserved cysteine through the conserved F or W. The order of the fields is D gene, V gene, clone size, J gene, CDR3 protein, CDR3 DNA. A D gene is named only where the DNA matches it firmly. Only part of the rows carry a size: once, few, many, or a class if the clone is expanded.

d_call: -
v_call: TRBV30
clone_size: -
j_call: TRBJ1-2
cdr3_aa: CAWGEGGHGYGYTF
cdr3_nt: TGTGCCTGGGGAGAAGGGGGGCACGGCTATGGCTACACCTTC

d_call: TRBD1
v_call: TRBV9
clone_size: -
j_call: TRBJ2-3
cdr3_aa: CASRGQGANTQYF
cdr3_nt: TGTGCCAGCCGAGGACAGGGGGCGAATACGCAGTATTTT

d_call: -
v_call: TRBV7-9
clone_size: -
j_call: TRBJ2-3
cdr3_aa: CASSPRGLAGTDTQYF
cdr3_nt: TGTGCCAGCAGCCCCCGGGGGCTAGCGGGCACAGATACGCAGTATTTT

d_call: TRBD1
v_call: TRBV14
clone_size: -
j_call: TRBJ2-5
cdr3_aa: CASSRRQGRETQYF
cdr3_nt: TGTGCCAGCAGCAGGCGACAGGGGCGAGAGACCCAGTACTTC

d_call: -
v_call: TRBV7-6
clone_size: -
j_call: TRBJ2-7
cdr3_aa: CASSLGSGASSYEQYF
cdr3_nt: TGTGCCAGCAGCTTAGGGTCGGGGGCTAGCTCCTACGAGCAGTACTTC

d_call: -
v_call: TRBV6-5
clone_size: -
j_call: TRBJ1-1
cdr3_aa: CASSYSFRNTEAFF
cdr3_nt: TGTGCCAGCAGTTACTCGTTTAGGAACACTGAAGCTTTCTTT

d_call: TRBD2
v_call: TRBV2
clone_size: once
j_call: TRBJ2-5
cdr3_aa: CASSATGGQETQYF
cdr3_nt: TGTGCCAGCAGTGCCACGGGGGGCCAAGAGACCCAGTACTTC

d_call: -
v_call: TRBV4-3
clone_size: -
j_call: TRBJ2-7
cdr3_aa: CASSQDLEWFYEQYF
cdr3_nt: TGCGCCAGCAGCCAAGATTTGGAGTGGTTCTACGAGCAGTACTTC

d_call: -
v_call: TRBV7-9
clone_size: -
j_call: TRBJ2-2
cdr3_aa: CASTSTGAANTGELFF
cdr3_nt: TGTGCCAGCACCTCGACGGGTGCAGCGAACACCGGGGAGCTGTTTTTT

d_call: TRBD2
v_call: TRBV30
clone_size: -
j_call: TRBJ2-1
cdr3_aa: CAWRHSGLGGNEQFF
cdr3_nt: TGTGCCTGGAGACATTCGGGACTAGGGGGCAATGAGCAGTTCTTC

d_call: -
v_call: TRBV2
clone_size: -
j_call: TRBJ1-4
cdr3_aa: CASSQAQSNEKLFF
cdr3_nt: TGTGCCAGCAGCCAAGCACAGTCTAATGAAAAACTGTTTTTT

d_call: -
v_call: TRBV6-6
clone_size: -
j_call: TRBJ1-1
cdr3_aa: CASGGGQDTEAFF
cdr3_nt: TGTGCCAGCGGCGGGGGTCAGGACACTGAAGCTTTCTTT

d_call: -
v_call: TRBV30
clone_size: -
j_call: TRBJ1-2
cdr3_aa: CAWSVRGPTYGYTF
cdr3_nt: TGTGCCTGGAGTGTAAGAGGGCCCACCTATGGCTACACCTTC

d_call: -
v_call: TRBV4-3
clone_size: -
j_call: TRBJ2-2
cdr3_aa: CASSQVQFGELFF
cdr3_nt: TGCGCCAGCAGCCAAGTACAGTTCGGGGAGCTGTTTTTT

d_call: TRBD2
v_call: TRBV25-1
clone_size: -
j_call: TRBJ2-1
cdr3_aa: CASSLSAGIRNEQFF
cdr3_nt: TGTGCCAGCAGCTTATCAGCGGGGATTCGTAATGAGCAGTTCTTC

d_call: -
v_call: TRBV10-2
clone_size: once
j_call: TRBJ1-4
cdr3_aa: CASKGEAREKLFF
cdr3_nt: TGCGCCAGCAAAGGGGAAGCCCGGGAAAAACTGTTTTTT

d_call: -
v_call: TRBV11-2
clone_size: -
j_call: TRBJ2-5
cdr3_aa: CASSLRAPGGPSQETQYF
cdr3_nt: TGTGCCAGCAGCCTTAGGGCTCCGGGGGGCCCCTCGCAAGAGACCCAGTACTTC

d_call: -
v_call: TRBV7-2
clone_size: -
j_call: TRBJ2-2
cdr3_aa: CASSSGRANTGELFF
cdr3_nt: TGTGCCAGCAGCTCGGGGAGAGCTAACACCGGGGAGCTGTTTTTT

d_call: -
v_call: TRBV9
clone_size: -
j_call: TRBJ1-2
cdr3_aa: CASSALPTGTANYGYTF
cdr3_nt: TGTGCCAGCAGCGCCCTTCCGACAGGTACCGCTAACTATGGCTACACCTTC

d_call: TRBD1
v_call: TRBV27
clone_size: -
j_call: TRBJ1-1
cdr3_aa: CASRRQGAAEAFF
cdr3_nt: TGTGCCAGCAGGCGACAGGGGGCTGCTGAAGCTTTCTTT

d_call: -
v_call: TRBV19
clone_size: -
j_call: TRBJ1-2
cdr3_aa: CASTSDRNYGYTF
cdr3_nt: -

d_call: TRBD1
v_call: TRBV29-1
clone_size: -
j_call: TRBJ2-3
cdr3_aa: CSVERGQGSDTQYF
cdr3_nt: TGCAGCGTTGAACGCGGACAGGGCTCAGATACGCAGTATTTT

d_call: TRBD1
v_call: TRBV5-4
clone_size: -
j_call: TRBJ1-2
cdr3_aa: CASGKGTGGDYGYTF
cdr3_nt: TGTGCCAGCGGAAAGGGGACAGGGGGGGACTATGGCTACACCTTC

d_call: -
v_call: TRBV5-4
clone_size: -
j_call: TRBJ2-5
cdr3_aa: CASSFPNLGETQYF
cdr3_nt: TGTGCCAGCAGCTTCCCAAATCTGGGAGAGACCCAGTACTTC

d_call: -
v_call: TRBV11-2
clone_size: -
j_call: TRBJ2-1
cdr3_aa: CASRSTSGYNEQFF
cdr3_nt: TGTGCCAGCAGAAGTACAAGCGGTTACAATGAGCAGTTCTTC

d_call: -
v_call: TRBV4-3
clone_size: -
j_call: TRBJ2-6
cdr3_aa: CASSQDPRTDRANVLTF
cdr3_nt: TGCGCCAGCAGCCAAGATCCCCGGACAGATAGGGCCAACGTCCTGACTTTC

d_call: -
v_call: TRBV18
clone_size: -
j_call: TRBJ2-5
cdr3_aa: CASSLGQTDGQTQYF
cdr3_nt: TGTGCCAGCTCACTAGGACAGACGGATGGACAGACCCAGTACTTC

d_call: -
v_call: TRBV5-1
clone_size: -
j_call: TRBJ2-5
cdr3_aa: CASSLTDRVGTQYF
cdr3_nt: TGCGCCAGCAGCTTGACAGACCGCGTTGGGACCCAGTACTTC

d_call: -
v_call: TRBV30
clone_size: -
j_call: TRBJ2-2
cdr3_aa: CAWSLAGTYTGELFF
cdr3_nt: TGTGCCTGGAGTCTAGCCGGGACCTACACCGGGGAGCTGTTTTTT

d_call: -
v_call: TRBV5-1
clone_size: -
j_call: TRBJ1-6
cdr3_aa: CASRAGEGSPLHF
cdr3_nt: TGCGCCAGCAGAGCAGGAGAGGGGTCACCCCTCCACTTT

d_call: -
v_call: TRBV4-3
clone_size: -
j_call: TRBJ1-1
cdr3_aa: CASSQAASGVAEAFF
cdr3_nt: TGCGCCAGCAGCCAAGCCGCGAGCGGGGTAGCTGAAGCTTTCTTT

d_call: -
v_call: TRBV5-1
clone_size: -
j_call: TRBJ2-7
cdr3_aa: CASSRDGQSSYEQYF
cdr3_nt: TGCGCCAGCAGTCGGGACGGCCAGAGCTCCTACGAGCAGTACTTC

d_call: -
v_call: TRBV28
clone_size: once
j_call: TRBJ1-2
cdr3_aa: CASRDGATNYGYTF
cdr3_nt: TGTGCCAGCAGAGATGGGGCTACTAACTATGGCTACACCTTC

d_call: -
v_call: TRBV30
clone_size: once
j_call: TRBJ2-3
cdr3_aa: CAWAPEDTQYF
cdr3_nt: TGTGCCTGGGCCCCGGAAGATACGCAGTATTTT

d_call: -
v_call: TRBV6-5
clone_size: -
j_call: TRBJ1-3
cdr3_aa: CASRRGPSFGNTIYF
cdr3_nt: TGTGCCAGCAGACGTGGGCCGTCTTTCGGAAACACCATATATTTT

d_call: -
v_call: TRBV7-9
clone_size: -
j_call: TRBJ2-7
cdr3_aa: CASSSRQAISYEQYF
cdr3_nt: TGTGCCAGCAGCTCTAGACAGGCCATCTCCTACGAGCAGTACTTC

d_call: -
v_call: TRBV10-3
clone_size: -
j_call: TRBJ1-1
cdr3_aa: CAIRLDTLNTEAFF
cdr3_nt: TGTGCCATCAGGTTGGACACCTTGAACACTGAAGCTTTCTTT

d_call: -
v_call: TRBV6-6
clone_size: -
j_call: TRBJ2-2
cdr3_aa: CASSLIQGNTGELFF
cdr3_nt: TGTGCCAGCAGCCTGATCCAGGGTAACACCGGGGAGCTGTTTTTT

d_call: -
v_call: TRBV5-6
clone_size: -
j_call: TRBJ2-3
cdr3_aa: CASSLAAGYTDTQYF
cdr3_nt: TGTGCCAGCAGCTTGGCGGCGGGGTACACAGATACGCAGTATTTT

d_call: -
v_call: TRBV2
clone_size: -
j_call: TRBJ2-1
cdr3_aa: CASSGFSGTFDNEQFF
cdr3_nt: TGTGCCAGCAGTGGCTTCAGCGGTACCTTTGACAATGAGCAGTTCTTC

d_call: -
v_call: TRBV4-1
clone_size: -
j_call: TRBJ2-2
cdr3_aa: CASRRGTDFTGELFF
cdr3_nt: TGCGCCAGCAGACGGGGTACTGATTTCACCGGGGAGCTGTTTTTT

d_call: -
v_call: TRBV18
clone_size: -
j_call: TRBJ1-1
cdr3_aa: CASSSGSNTEAFF
cdr3_nt: TGTGCCAGCTCATCAGGAAGTAACACTGAAGCTTTCTTT

d_call: TRBD2
v_call: TRBV4-1
clone_size: -
j_call: TRBJ2-5
cdr3_aa: CASSQDPMGGISRETQYF
cdr3_nt: TGCGCCAGCAGCCAAGACCCAATGGGGGGGATTAGCAGAGAGACCCAGTACTTC

d_call: -
v_call: TRBV7-2
clone_size: -
j_call: TRBJ2-2
cdr3_aa: CASSFELRELFF
cdr3_nt: TGTGCCAGCAGCTTCGAATTGAGGGAGCTGTTTTTT

d_call: TRBD1
v_call: TRBV10-3
clone_size: -
j_call: TRBJ2-3
cdr3_aa: CAISDLRRQGTDTQYF
cdr3_nt: TGTGCCATCAGTGATCTGCGGAGACAGGGTACAGATACGCAGTATTTT

d_call: -
v_call: TRBV6-5
clone_size: few
j_call: TRBJ1-1
cdr3_aa: CASTSDKNTEAFF
cdr3_nt: TGTGCCAGCACCTCAGACAAGAACACTGAAGCTTTCTTT